The text below deals with one TCR beta chain. The data originate from a study of blood T cell repertoires in COVID-19. Study at large: Acute and convalescent COVID-19 specimens originated in the United States, Italy and Spain. PBMCs, B-cell-depleted T cells, or T cells were the source of the cDNA or gDNA that made up the material.

The CDR3 has 16 residues. Germline-derived CDR1 and CDR2 are SNHLY and FYNNEI. The V end lost 3 bases, the J end lost 4 bases, and 18 bases lay between the germline ends. As originally analysed: Reference gene primers were amplified, and this amplification served to estimate nucleated cell counts. The protocol was immunoSEQ multiplex PCR, while the TCRdb copy is restricted to in-frame clones and leaves out a portion. Clone size and the V and J calls come from that table; the DNA yielded D and trimming. Of about 130,000 clones listed, 80% to 85% are singletons. This clonotype was obtained from a woman aged 45-59 years with acute or convalescent COVID-19. The chain links TRBV2 to TRBJ2-5; tentatively, D is TRBD1 (6 bases). The sequencing sample was made of peripheral blood. CDR3: CASSDYGDMGRETQYF. The CDR3 bases are TGTGCCAGCAGTGATTACGGGGACATGGGTAGAGAGACCCAGTACTTC.